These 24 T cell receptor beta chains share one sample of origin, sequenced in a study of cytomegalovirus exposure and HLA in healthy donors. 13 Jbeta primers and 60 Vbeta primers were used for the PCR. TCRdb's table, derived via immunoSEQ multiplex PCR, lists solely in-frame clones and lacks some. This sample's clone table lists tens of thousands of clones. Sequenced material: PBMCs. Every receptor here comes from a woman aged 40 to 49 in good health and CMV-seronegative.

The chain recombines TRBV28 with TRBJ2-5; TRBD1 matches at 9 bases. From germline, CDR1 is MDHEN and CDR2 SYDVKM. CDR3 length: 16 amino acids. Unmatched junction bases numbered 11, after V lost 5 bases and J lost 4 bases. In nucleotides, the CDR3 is TGTGCCAGCAGTCACGGGACAGGGTTTATTGTAGAGACCCAGTACTTC. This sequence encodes CASSHGTGFIVETQYF.

CDR3 sequence reads: CASSSGQGNTEAFF. The CDR3 nucleotides are TGTGCCAGCAGTTCGGGACAGGGGAACACTGAAGCTTTCTTT. The chain combines TRBV11-2 with TRBJ1-1; 9 positions agree with TRBD1. The CDR3 spans 14 residues. CDR1 and CDR2 (germline): SGHAT, FQNNGV. V lost 6 bases and J lost 1; bases outside the gene matches: 3.

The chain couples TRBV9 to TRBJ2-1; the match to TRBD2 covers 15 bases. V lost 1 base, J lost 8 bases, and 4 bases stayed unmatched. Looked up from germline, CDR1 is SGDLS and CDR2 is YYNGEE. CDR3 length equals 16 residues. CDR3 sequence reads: CASSVQGLAGGYEQFF. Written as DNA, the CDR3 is TGTGCCAGCAGCGTACAGGGACTAGCGGGAGGCTATGAGCAGTTCTTC.

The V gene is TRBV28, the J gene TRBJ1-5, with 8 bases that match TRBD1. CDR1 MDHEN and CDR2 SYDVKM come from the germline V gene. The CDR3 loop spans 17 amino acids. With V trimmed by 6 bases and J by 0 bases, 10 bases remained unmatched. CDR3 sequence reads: CASSLDRESYSNQPQHF. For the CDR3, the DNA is TGTGCCAGCAGCCTGGACAGGGAGAGTTATAGCAATCAGCCCCAGCATTTT.

CDR3 coding DNA: TGTGCCAGCAGCCTTTCGGGGAGTGGTTTCGCCTACGAGCAGTACTTC. This sequence encodes CASSLSGSGFAYEQYF. The chain is built from TRBV4-2 and TRBJ2-7, with a weak D call TRBD2 (5 bases). This CDR3 is built from 16 residues. Looked up from germline, CDR1 is LGHNA and CDR2 is YNFKEQ. Between the trimmed V and J ends, which lost 4 bases and 2 bases, there was a span of 18 bases.

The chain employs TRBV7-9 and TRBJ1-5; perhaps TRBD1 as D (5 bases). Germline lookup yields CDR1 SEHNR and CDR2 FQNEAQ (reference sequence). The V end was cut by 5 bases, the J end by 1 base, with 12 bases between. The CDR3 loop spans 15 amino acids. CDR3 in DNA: TGTGCCAGCAGCGTCATCGGGGGAAGCAATCAGCCCCAGCATTTT. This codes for CASSVIGGSNQPQHF.

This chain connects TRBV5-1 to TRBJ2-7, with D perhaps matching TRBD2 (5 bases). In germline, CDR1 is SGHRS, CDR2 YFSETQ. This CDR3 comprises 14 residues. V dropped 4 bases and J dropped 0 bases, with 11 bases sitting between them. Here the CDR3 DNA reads TGCGCCAGCAGCATAGACTATTTCTCCTACGAGCAGTACTTC. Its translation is CASSIDYFSYEQYF.

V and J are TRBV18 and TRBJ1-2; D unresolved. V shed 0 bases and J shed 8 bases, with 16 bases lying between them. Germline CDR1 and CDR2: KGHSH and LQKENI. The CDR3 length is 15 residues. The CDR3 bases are TGTGCCAGCTCACCACCGTCAGTATCAGTTGTCGGCTACACCTTC. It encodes CASSPPSVSVVGYTF.

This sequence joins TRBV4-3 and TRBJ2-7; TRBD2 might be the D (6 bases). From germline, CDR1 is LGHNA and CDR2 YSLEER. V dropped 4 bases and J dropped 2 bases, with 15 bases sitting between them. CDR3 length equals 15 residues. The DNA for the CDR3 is TGCGCCAGCAGCCCCATGGGGGGTCTAGCCTACGAGCAGTACTTC. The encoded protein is CASSPMGGLAYEQYF.

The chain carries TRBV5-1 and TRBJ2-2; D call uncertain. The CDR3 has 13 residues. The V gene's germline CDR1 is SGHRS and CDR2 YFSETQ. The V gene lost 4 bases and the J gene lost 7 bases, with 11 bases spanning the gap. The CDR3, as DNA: TGCGCCAGCAGCCTTATTCTCGGCGGGGAGCTGTTTTTT. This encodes CASSLILGGELFF.

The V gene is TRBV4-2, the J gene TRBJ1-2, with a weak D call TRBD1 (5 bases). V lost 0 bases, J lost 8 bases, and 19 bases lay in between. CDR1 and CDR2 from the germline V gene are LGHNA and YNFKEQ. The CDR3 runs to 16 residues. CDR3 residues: CASSQEPGLLGGGYTF. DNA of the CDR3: TGTGCCAGCAGCCAAGAGCCAGGGCTCCTTGGGGGGGGCTACACCTTC.

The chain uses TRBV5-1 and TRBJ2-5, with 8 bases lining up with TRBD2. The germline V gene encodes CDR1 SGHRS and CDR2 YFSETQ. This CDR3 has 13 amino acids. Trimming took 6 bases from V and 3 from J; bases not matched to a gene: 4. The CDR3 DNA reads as TGCGCCAGCACGCTAGCGGGTAAAGAGACCCAGTACTTC. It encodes CASTLAGKETQYF.

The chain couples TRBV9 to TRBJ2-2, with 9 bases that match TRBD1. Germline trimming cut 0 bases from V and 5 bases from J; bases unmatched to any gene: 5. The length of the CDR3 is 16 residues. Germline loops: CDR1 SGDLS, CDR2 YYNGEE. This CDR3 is CASSVGDRALTGELFF. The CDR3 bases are TGTGCCAGCAGCGTAGGGGACAGGGCCTTAACCGGGGAGCTGTTTTTT.

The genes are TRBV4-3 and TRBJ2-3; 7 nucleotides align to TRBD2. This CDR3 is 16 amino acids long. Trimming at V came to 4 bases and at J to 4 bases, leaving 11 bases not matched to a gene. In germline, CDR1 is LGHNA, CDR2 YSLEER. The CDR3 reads CASSRGGREEADTQYF. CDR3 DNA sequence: TGCGCCAGCAGCCGGGGAGGGAGAGAAGAGGCAGATACGCAGTATTTT.

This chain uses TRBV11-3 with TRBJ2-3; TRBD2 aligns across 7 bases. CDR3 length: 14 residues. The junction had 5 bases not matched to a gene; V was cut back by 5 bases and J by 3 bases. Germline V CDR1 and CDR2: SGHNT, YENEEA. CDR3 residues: CASSTYSGTDTQYF. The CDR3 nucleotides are TGTGCCAGCAGCACTTATAGCGGGACAGATACGCAGTATTTT.

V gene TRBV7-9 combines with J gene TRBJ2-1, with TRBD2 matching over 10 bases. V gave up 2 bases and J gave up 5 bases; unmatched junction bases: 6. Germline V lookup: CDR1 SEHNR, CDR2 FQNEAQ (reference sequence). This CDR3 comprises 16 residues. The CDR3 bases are TGTGCCAGCAGCTTAATTGGGGGACTAGCGCACAATGAGCAGTTCTTC. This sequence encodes CASSLIGGLAHNEQFF. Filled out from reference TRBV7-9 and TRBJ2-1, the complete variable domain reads DTGVSQNPRHKITKRGQNVTFRCDPISEHNRLYWYRQTLGQGPEFLTYFQNEAQLEKSRLLSDRFSAERPKGSFSTLEIQRTEQGDSAMYLCASSLIGGLAHNEQFFGPGTRLTVL.

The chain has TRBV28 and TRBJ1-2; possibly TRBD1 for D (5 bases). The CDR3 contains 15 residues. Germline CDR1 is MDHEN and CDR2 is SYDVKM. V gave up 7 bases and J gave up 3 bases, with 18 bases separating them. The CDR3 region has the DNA TGTGCCAGCACCCCCCTCGGGGGGACGTACTATGGCTACACCTTC. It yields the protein CASTPLGGTYYGYTF.

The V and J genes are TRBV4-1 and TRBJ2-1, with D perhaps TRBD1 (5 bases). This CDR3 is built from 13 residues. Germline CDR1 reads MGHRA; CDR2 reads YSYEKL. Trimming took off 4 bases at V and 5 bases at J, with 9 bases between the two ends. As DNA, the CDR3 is TGCGCCAGCAGCCGAGACAGCGACAATGAGCAGTTCTTC. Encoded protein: CASSRDSDNEQFF.

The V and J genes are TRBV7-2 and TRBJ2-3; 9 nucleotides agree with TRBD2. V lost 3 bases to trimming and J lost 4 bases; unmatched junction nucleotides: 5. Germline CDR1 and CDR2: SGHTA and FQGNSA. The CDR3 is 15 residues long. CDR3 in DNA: TGTGCCAGCAGCTTGGATAGCGGGAGTGCAGATACGCAGTATTTT. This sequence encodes CASSLDSGSADTQYF.

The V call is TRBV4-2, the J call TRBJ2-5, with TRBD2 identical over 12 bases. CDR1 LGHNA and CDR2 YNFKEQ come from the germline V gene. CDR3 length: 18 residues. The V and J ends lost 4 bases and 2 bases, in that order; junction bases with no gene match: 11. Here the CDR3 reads CASSLRGLAGQVQETQYF. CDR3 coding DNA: TGTGCCAGCAGCCTAAGGGGACTAGCGGGCCAGGTTCAAGAGACCCAGTACTTC.

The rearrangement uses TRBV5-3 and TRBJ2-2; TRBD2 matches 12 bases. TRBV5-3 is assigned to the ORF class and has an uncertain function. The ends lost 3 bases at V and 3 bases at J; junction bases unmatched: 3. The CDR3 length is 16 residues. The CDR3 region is CARSSLAGGYTGELFF. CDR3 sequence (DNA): TGTGCCAGAAGCTCACTAGCGGGAGGATACACCGGGGAGCTGTTTTTT.

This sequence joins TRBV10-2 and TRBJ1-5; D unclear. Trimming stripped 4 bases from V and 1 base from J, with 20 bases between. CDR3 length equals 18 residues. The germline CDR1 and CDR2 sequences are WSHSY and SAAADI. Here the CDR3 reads CASSAPLDGDSSNQPQHF. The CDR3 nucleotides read TGCGCCAGCAGTGCCCCCTTGGACGGGGATTCGAGCAATCAGCCCCAGCATTTT.

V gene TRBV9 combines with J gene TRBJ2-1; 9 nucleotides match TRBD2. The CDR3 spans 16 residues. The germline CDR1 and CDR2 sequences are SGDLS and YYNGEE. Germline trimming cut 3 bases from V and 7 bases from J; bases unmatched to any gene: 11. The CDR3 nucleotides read TGTGCCAGCAGCGACCGGACTAGCGCCCTCGCGAATGAGCAGTTCTTC. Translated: CASSDRTSALANEQFF.

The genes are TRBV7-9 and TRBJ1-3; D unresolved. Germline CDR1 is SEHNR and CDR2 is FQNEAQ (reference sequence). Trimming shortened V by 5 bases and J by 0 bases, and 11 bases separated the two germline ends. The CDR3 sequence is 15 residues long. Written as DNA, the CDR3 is TGTGCCAGCAGCCTTAGCGGGATCTCTGGAAACACCATATATTTT. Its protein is CASSLSGISGNTIYF.